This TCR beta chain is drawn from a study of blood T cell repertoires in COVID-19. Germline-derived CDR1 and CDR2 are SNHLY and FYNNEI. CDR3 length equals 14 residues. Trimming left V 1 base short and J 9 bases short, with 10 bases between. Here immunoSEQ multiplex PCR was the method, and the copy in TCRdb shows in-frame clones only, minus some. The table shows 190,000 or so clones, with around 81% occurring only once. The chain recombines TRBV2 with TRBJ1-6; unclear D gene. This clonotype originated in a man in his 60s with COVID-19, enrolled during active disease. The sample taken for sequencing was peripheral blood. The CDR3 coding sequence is TGTGCCAGCAGTGAAGACAGTTCGGCTTCACCCCTCCACTTT. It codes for CASSEDSSASPLHF. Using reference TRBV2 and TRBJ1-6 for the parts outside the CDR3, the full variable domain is EPEVTQTPSHQVTQMGQEVILRCVPISNHLYFYWYRQILGQKVEFLVSFYNNEISEKSEIFDDQFSVERPDGSNFTLKIRSTKLEDSAMYFCASSEDSSASPLHFGNGTRLTVT.